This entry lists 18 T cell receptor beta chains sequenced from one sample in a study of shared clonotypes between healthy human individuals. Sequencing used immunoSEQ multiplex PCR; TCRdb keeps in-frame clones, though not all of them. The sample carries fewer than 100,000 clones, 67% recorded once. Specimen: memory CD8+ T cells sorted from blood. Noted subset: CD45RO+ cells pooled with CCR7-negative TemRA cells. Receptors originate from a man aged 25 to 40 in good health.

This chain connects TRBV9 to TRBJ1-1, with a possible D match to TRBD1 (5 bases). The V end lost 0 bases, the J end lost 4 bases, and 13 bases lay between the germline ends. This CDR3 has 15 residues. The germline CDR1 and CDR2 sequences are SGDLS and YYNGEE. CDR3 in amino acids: CASSVGLGATTEAFF. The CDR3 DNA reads TGTGCCAGCAGCGTAGGTCTCGGGGCCACCACTGAAGCTTTCTTT.

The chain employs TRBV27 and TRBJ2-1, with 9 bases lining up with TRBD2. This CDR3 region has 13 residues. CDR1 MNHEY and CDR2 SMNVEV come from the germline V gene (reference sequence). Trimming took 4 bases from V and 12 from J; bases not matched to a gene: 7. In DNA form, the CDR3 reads TGTGCCAGCAGTTGGGTTAGCGGGAGCGCGCAGTTCTTC. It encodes CASSWVSGSAQFF.

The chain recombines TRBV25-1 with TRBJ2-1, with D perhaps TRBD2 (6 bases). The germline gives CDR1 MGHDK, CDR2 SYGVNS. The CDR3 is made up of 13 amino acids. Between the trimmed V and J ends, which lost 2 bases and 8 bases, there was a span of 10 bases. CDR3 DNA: TGTGCCAGCAGTGAAGGACTACCCGATGAGCAGTTCTTC. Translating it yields CASSEGLPDEQFF.

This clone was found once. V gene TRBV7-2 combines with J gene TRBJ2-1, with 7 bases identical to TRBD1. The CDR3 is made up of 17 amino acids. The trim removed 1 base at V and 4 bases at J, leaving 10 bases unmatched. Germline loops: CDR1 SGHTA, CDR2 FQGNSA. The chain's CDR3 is CASSLEREGASYNEQFF. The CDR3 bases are TGTGCCAGCAGCTTAGAGCGTGAGGGGGCAAGTTACAATGAGCAGTTCTTC.

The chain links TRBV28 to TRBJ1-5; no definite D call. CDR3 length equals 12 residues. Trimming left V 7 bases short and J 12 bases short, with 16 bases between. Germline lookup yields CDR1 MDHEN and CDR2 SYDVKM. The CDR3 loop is CASTRRKERQHF. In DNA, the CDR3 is TGTGCCAGCACCAGGAGGAAAGAGCGCCAGCATTTT.

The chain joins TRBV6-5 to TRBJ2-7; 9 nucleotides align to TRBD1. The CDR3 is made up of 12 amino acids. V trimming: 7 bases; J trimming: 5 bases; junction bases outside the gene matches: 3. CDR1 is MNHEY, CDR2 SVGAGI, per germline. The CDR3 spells CASNRDRDEQYF. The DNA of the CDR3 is TGTGCCAGCAATAGGGACAGGGACGAGCAGTACTTC.

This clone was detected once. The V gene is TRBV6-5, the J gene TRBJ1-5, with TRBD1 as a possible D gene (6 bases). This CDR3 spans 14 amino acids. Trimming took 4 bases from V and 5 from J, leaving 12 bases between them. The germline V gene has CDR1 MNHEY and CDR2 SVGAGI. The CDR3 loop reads CASSLSGTHQPQHF. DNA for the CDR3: TGTGCCAGCAGTTTGTCCGGGACACATCAGCCCCAGCATTTT.

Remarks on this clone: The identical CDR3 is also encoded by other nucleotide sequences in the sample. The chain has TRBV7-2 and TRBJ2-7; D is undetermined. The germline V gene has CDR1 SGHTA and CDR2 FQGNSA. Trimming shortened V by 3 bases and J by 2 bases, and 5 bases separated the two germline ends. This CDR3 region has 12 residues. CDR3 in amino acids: CASSFGPYEQYF. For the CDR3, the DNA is TGTGCCAGCAGCTTTGGGCCCTACGAGCAGTACTTC.

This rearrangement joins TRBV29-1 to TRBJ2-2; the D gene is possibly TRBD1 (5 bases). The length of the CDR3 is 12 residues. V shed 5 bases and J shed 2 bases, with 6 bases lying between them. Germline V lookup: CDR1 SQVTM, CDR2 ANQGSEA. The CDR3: CSVQGNTGELFF. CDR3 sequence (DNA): TGCAGCGTTCAGGGAAACACCGGGGAGCTGTTTTTT.

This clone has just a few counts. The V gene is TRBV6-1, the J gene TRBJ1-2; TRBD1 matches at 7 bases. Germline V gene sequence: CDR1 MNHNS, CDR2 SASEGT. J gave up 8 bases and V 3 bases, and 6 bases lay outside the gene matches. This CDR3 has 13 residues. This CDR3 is CASSEMTGQGYTF. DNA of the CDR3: TGTGCCAGCAGTGAGATGACAGGGCAGGGCTACACCTTC.

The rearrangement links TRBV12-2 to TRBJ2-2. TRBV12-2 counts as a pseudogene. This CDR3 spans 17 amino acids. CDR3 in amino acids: CASRLTRRYLNTGELFF. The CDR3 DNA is TGTGCAAGTCGCTTAACCCGACGGTATCTGAACACCGGGGAGCTGTTTTTT.

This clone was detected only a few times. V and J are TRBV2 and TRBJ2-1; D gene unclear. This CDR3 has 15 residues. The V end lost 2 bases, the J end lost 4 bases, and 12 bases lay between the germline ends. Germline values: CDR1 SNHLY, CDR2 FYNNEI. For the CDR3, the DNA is TGTGCCAGCAGTGAAACCCGGGCATCGTACAATGAGCAGTTCTTC. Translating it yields CASSETRASYNEQFF.

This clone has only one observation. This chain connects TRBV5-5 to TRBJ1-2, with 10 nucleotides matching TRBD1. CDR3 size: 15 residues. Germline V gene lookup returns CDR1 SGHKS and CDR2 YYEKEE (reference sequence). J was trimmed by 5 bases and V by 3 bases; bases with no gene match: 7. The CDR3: CASSSLRDRGYGYTF. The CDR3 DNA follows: TGTGCCAGCAGCTCCCTCCGGGACAGGGGATATGGCTACACCTTC.

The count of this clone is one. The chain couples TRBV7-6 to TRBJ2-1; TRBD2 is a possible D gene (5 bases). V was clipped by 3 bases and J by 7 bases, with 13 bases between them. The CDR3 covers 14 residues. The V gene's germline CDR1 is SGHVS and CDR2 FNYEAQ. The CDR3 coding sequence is TGTGCCAGCAGCTTCAACACCGGCGGGAATGAGCAGTTCTTC. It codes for CASSFNTGGNEQFF.

The CDR3 nucleotides are TGTGCCAGTAGTATTCTCGGCGGACGTAATGAAAAACTGTTTTTT. The encoded protein is CASSILGGRNEKLFF. The chain links TRBV19 to TRBJ1-4; D not resolved. Trimming removed 3 bases at V and 4 bases at J, with 12 bases between. The CDR3 contains 15 residues. Germline V lookup: CDR1 LNHDA, CDR2 SQIVND (reference sequence). Combining the CDR3 with reference TRBV19 and TRBJ1-4 gives the whole variable domain DGGITQSPKYLFRKEGQNVTLSCEQNLNHDAMYWYRQDPGQGLRLIYYSQIVNDFQKGDIAEGYSVSREKKESFPLTVTSAQKNPTAFYLCASSILGGRNEKLFFGSGTQLSVL.

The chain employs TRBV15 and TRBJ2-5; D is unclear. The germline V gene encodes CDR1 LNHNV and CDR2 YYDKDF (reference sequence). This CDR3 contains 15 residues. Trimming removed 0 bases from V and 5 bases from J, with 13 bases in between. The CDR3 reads CATSRDRNSHETQYF. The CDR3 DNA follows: TGTGCCACCAGCAGAGATCGAAATAGCCACGAGACCCAGTACTTC.

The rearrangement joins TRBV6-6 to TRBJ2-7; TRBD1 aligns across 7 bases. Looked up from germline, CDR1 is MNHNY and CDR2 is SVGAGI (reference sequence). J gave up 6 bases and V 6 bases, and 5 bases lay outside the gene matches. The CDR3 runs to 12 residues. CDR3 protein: CASRTTGSEQYF. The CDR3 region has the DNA TGTGCCAGCAGGACGACAGGGAGCGAGCAGTACTTC.

This chain's CDR3 is CASRRGQGTDTQYF. The CDR3 DNA follows: TGTGCCAGCAGACGGGGGCAAGGCACAGATACGCAGTATTTT. This chain connects TRBV9 to TRBJ2-3; D may match TRBD1 or TRBD2 (6 bases each). Germline V CDR1 and CDR2: SGDLS, YYNGEE. The length of the CDR3 is 14 residues. V lost 5 bases and J lost 1, with 11 bases in between.